Sequencing of this T cell receptor (beta chain) was carried out in a study of blood T cells in healthy people across ages. Of note for this clonotype: Its matching antigen is unknown.

Study-wide results and caveats: The donors' CMV status was not determined, possibly confounding changes in expanded clonotypes. Both higher diversity and more naive CD4+ cells marked long-lived donors when set against aged donors.

It was with a sample-barcoded 5' primer and a J-beta primer mix that a second PCR of about 6 to 12 cycles was run. A 12-random-nucleotide template-switch adaptor tagged each cDNA molecule. TCRdb itself ran the 5' RACE reads through MiXCR, one entry per CDR3 protein. The top ten clones hold roughly 26% of a sample with about 780,000 distinct CDR3 sequences, approximately 67% of them seen once. The people who gave samples were healthy Caucasians from Russia, aged about 6 to 100. Per the germline V gene, CDR1 is MNHEY and CDR2 is SVGEGT. The trim removed 1 base at V and 2 bases at J, leaving 3 bases unmatched. The CDR3 consists of 16 residues.

The TCR comes from a man aged 25-45 years in good health. The chain uses TRBV6-2 or TRBV6-3 and TRBJ1-5; TRBD1 matches at 9 bases. The source material was blood. In nucleotides, the CDR3 is TGTGCCAGCAGTTACTGGACAGGGGAAGGCAATCAGCCCCAGCATTTT. This encodes CASSYWTGEGNQPQHF.